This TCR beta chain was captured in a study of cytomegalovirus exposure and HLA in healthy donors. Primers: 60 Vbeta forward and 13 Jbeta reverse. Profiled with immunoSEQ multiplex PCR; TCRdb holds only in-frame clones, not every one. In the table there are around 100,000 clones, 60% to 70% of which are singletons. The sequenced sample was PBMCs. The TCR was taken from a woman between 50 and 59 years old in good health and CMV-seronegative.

The DNA for the CDR3 is TGTGCCAGCACGTTGAGCTTTACTACCTACGAGCAGTACTTC. Residues: CASTLSFTTYEQYF. The chain is built from TRBV6-1 and TRBJ2-7; D gene unclear. The CDR3 consists of 14 residues. V shed 7 bases and J shed 2 bases, with 15 bases lying between them. Germline loops: CDR1 MNHNS, CDR2 SASEGT.